Below are 9 T cell receptor beta chains sequenced from a single sample in a study of shared clonotypes between healthy human individuals. Measured with immunoSEQ multiplex PCR; TCRdb has only the in-frame clones, and not every one. The sample holds approximately 700,000 clones, 73% seen once. The source material was memory CD4+ T cells sorted from blood. Stated subset: CD45RA-negative fraction. Source of these receptors: a woman in her twenties or thirties in good health.

The rearrangement uses TRBV9 and TRBJ2-7; 9 nucleotides align to TRBD2. J was trimmed by 3 bases and V by 9 bases; bases with no gene match: 16. Germline V CDR1 and CDR2: SGDLS, YYNGEE. The CDR3 totals 16 residues. Written as DNA, the CDR3 is TGTGCCACCTTGACAGGGCGGACTAGCGAGAACTACGAGCAGTACTTC. Its protein product is CATLTGRTSENYEQYF.

This chain joins TRBV5-4 and TRBJ1-2; 8 bases are a match to TRBD1. CDR1 and CDR2 (germline): SGHNT, YYREEE (reference sequence). The J segment lost 5 bases and the V segment lost 0 bases, leaving 6 bases of the junction unmatched. The CDR3 has 15 amino acids. CDR3 sequence reads: CASSLEQGVGYGYTF. DNA of the CDR3: TGTGCCAGCAGCTTGGAACAGGGGGTAGGGTATGGCTACACCTTC.

In this sample, this clone turned up a few times. The chain combines TRBV7-2 with TRBJ2-7; possibly TRBD2 for D (6 bases). The CDR3 spans 14 residues. Germline V gene sequence: CDR1 SGHTA, CDR2 FQGNSA. V was cut by 5 bases and J by 7 bases, with 18 bases left in between. CDR3 residues: CASSRGGAGREQYF. The CDR3 DNA reads TGTGCCAGCAGCCGAGGAGGGGCAGGTCGAGAGCAGTACTTC.

V usage is TRBV13 and J usage is TRBJ2-3; D unclear. Trimming took 8 bases from V and 2 from J, leaving 20 bases between them. CDR1 is PRHDT and CDR2 is FYEKMQ in the germline V gene (reference sequence). The CDR3 sequence is 16 residues long. The CDR3 coding sequence is TGTGCCAGCCGTCAGTCGTCTCCGACCTACACAGATACGCAGTATTTT. Amino acids: CASRQSSPTYTDTQYF.

The genes are TRBV27 and TRBJ2-7, with D unresolved. V gave up 0 bases and J gave up 2 bases, with 11 bases separating them. CDR3 length equals 15 residues. Germline-derived CDR1 and CDR2 are MNHEY and SMNVEV (reference sequence). CDR3 loop: CASSLSWSGAYEQYF. The CDR3 bases are TGTGCCAGCAGTTTATCGTGGTCAGGAGCCTACGAGCAGTACTTC.

This chain connects TRBV4-1 to TRBJ1-5; no clear D. Germline V gene sequence: CDR1 MGHRA, CDR2 YSYEKL. The CDR3 consists of 16 residues. V was pared by 0 bases and J by 2 bases, with 11 bases between. DNA of the CDR3: TGCGCCAGCAGCCAAGATGAGCCGAAGGGCAATCAGCCCCAGCATTTT. Protein sequence: CASSQDEPKGNQPQHF.

CDR3 sequence: CASSKDSSGANVLTF. In DNA form, the CDR3 reads TGTGCCAGCAGTAAGGACAGCTCTGGGGCCAACGTCCTGACTTTC. The V and J genes are TRBV5-4 and TRBJ2-6; tentative D call: TRBD1 (6 bases). Looked up from germline, CDR1 is SGHNT and CDR2 is YYREEE (reference sequence). V lost 5 bases and J 0 bases, leaving 9 bases between the germline ends. This CDR3 region has 15 residues.

The V call is TRBV18, the J call TRBJ1-1; D is uncertain. V lost 2 bases and J 0 bases, leaving 4 bases between the germline ends. The CDR3 covers 13 residues. Germline loops: CDR1 KGHSH, CDR2 LQKENI. CDR3 region: CASSPILNTEAFF. The CDR3 DNA reads as TGTGCCAGCTCACCAATTTTGAACACTGAAGCTTTCTTT.

This chain joins TRBV18 and TRBJ1-1; 7 positions match TRBD1. The germline V gene has CDR1 KGHSH and CDR2 LQKENI. Trimming cost V 1 base and J 3 bases; bases outside gene matches: 5. This CDR3 is 15 amino acids long. The CDR3 bases are TGTGCCAGCTCACCACGACAGGGTTTTGACACTGAAGCTTTCTTT. It translates to CASSPRQGFDTEAFF.